A selection of T cell receptor beta chains follows, all from one sample in a study of blood T cell repertoires in COVID-19. Data came from immunoSEQ multiplex PCR; TCRdb stores just in-frame clones and leaves some out. Of roughly 570,000 clones listed, about 89% are singletons. The sample comprised peripheral blood. The receptors derive from a woman aged 45-65 years with COVID-19, enrolled during active disease. The CDR3 runs from the conserved cysteine through the conserved F or W. D genes are given only for firm matches. Expanded clones are given a class, and other clones once, few, many or no size at all.

clone_size,v_call,d_call,j_call,cdr3_aa,cdr3_nt
NA,TRBV5-6,TRBD1,TRBJ2-7,CASSLAGQGALYEQYF,TGTGCCAGCAGCTTGGCCGGGCAGGGGGCCCTCTACGAGCAGTACTTC
once,TRBV30,TRBD2,TRBJ2-1,CAWRRGLGAMNEQFF,TGTGCCTGGAGACGCGGACTAGGGGCAATGAATGAGCAGTTCTTC
NA,TRBV7-2,NA,TRBJ2-2,CASLRGQGRGTGELFF,TGTGCCAGCCTTCGGGGTCAGGGGCGAGGGACCGGGGAGCTGTTTTTT
NA,TRBV5-1,NA,TRBJ1-5,CASSLSSPSNQPQHF,TGCGCCAGCAGCTTGTCCTCTCCTAGCAATCAGCCCCAGCATTTT
once,TRBV7-8,NA,TRBJ1-5,CASSLARGLDTVSNQPQHF,TGTGCCAGCAGCTTAGCGCGGGGATTGGACACCGTTAGCAATCAGCCCCAGCATTTT
NA,TRBV2,TRBD2,TRBJ2-1,CASSYDGTSGGSNEQFF,TGTGCCAGCAGCTACGACGGGACTAGCGGGGGGTCCAATGAGCAGTTCTTC
NA,TRBV24-1,NA,TRBJ2-7,CATSDLVRPYEQYF,TGTGCCACCAGTGATTTGGTCAGGCCCTACGAGCAGTACTTC
NA,TRBV5-1,TRBD1,TRBJ1-1,CASSTQGAAYTEAFF,TGCGCCAGCAGCACGCAGGGGGCGGCTTACACTGAAGCTTTCTTT
NA,TRBV2,TRBD1,TRBJ1-2,CASSAGTGKSSNYGYTF,TGTGCCAGCAGTGCCGGGACAGGGAAATCTTCTAACTATGGCTACACCTTC
NA,TRBV2,NA,TRBJ1-3,CASSVEDSSGNTIYF,TGTGCCAGCAGTGTTGAAGACAGCTCTGGAAACACCATATATTTT
once,TRBV19,TRBD1,TRBJ2-5,CATLDRAGGETQYF,TGTGCCACCTTAGACAGGGCAGGGGGAGAGACCCAGTACTTC
NA,TRBV7-3,TRBD1,TRBJ2-2,CASSYRGSNTGELFF,TGTGCCAGCAGCTACAGGGGATCGAACACCGGGGAGCTGTTTTTT
few,TRBV5-5,NA,TRBJ1-5,CASSPVRDSNQPQHF,TGTGCCAGCAGCCCGGTGCGGGATAGCAATCAGCCCCAGCATTTT
NA,TRBV9,NA,TRBJ1-3,CASSVGGGGSGNTIYF,TGTGCCAGCAGCGTTGGGGGAGGGGGATCTGGAAACACCATATATTTT
NA,TRBV27,TRBD1,TRBJ2-7,CASSPPPGGLPYEQYF,TGTGCCAGCAGTCCCCCCCCAGGGGGTCTTCCCTACGAGCAGTACTTC
NA,TRBV3-1/TRBV3-2,NA,TRBJ2-3,CASSRPIGDTQYF,TGTGCCAGCAGCCGGCCGATCGGGGATACGCAGTATTTT
NA,TRBV7-2,NA,TRBJ1-5,CASSLETEVYQPQHF,TGTGCCAGCAGCTTAGAGACAGAAGTGTATCAGCCCCAGCATTTT
NA,TRBV30,NA,TRBJ2-1,CAWSGESYNEQFF,TGTGCCTGGAGCGGGGAGTCCTACAATGAGCAGTTCTTC
NA,TRBV19,TRBD1,TRBJ2-3,CASSTYYGQGAWDTQYF,TGTGCCAGTAGTACCTATTACGGACAGGGGGCATGGGATACGCAGTATTTT
NA,TRBV29-1,NA,TRBJ2-3,CSVESGRGFQGTDTQYF,TGCAGCGTTGAGTCGGGCAGGGGCTTCCAGGGCACAGATACGCAGTATTTT
few,TRBV6-4,TRBD1,TRBJ2-3,CASSPGQETDTQYF,TGTGCCAGCAGTCCGGGACAGGAGACAGATACGCAGTATTTT
NA,TRBV11-2,NA,TRBJ1-2,CASGPGGDYGYTF,TGTGCCAGCGGACCGGGGGGTGACTATGGCTACACCTTC
NA,TRBV29-1,NA,TRBJ2-7,CSVLRRNYEQYF,TGCAGCGTGTTGCGGAGAAACTACGAGCAGTACTTC
NA,TRBV6-2/TRBV6-3,NA,TRBJ1-2,CASSRGQGFYGYTF,TGTGCCAGCAGTCGGGGACAAGGGTTCTATGGCTACACCTTC
few,TRBV4-2,NA,TRBJ2-3,CASSQGQGPDTQYF,TGTGCCAGCAGCCAAGGGCAGGGGCCAGATACGCAGTATTTT
NA,TRBV2,NA,TRBJ2-7,CASSDSRVNHEQYF,TGTGCCAGCAGTGACAGCAGGGTAAATCACGAGCAGTACTTC
NA,TRBV29-1,TRBD1,TRBJ1-2,CSVGDRRYGYTF,TGCAGCGTTGGGGACAGACGCTATGGCTACACCTTC
NA,TRBV5-1,NA,TRBJ2-3,CASSLPGTSTDTQYF,TGCGCCAGCAGCTTGCCAGGGACTAGCACAGATACGCAGTATTTT
NA,TRBV7-2,TRBD1,TRBJ2-1,CASSSLGQGGYEQFF,TGTGCCAGCAGCTCCCTGGGACAGGGGGGATATGAGCAGTTCTTC
once,TRBV24-1,NA,TRBJ2-3,CATSDYNADTQYF,TGTGCCACCAGTGATTATAATGCAGATACGCAGTATTTT
NA,TRBV7-2,NA,TRBJ2-7,CASSLVPGRLGEQYF,TGTGCCAGCAGCTTAGTCCCGGGGAGATTGGGCGAGCAGTACTTC
NA,TRBV18,TRBD1,TRBJ2-2,CASSPPTGQGIIGELFF,TGTGCCAGCTCACCACCGACGGGACAGGGTATCATCGGGGAGCTGTTTTTT
NA,TRBV21-1,NA,TRBJ2-7,CASSKRDYLSYEQYF,TGTGCCAGCAGCAAAAGGGACTACCTCTCCTACGAGCAGTACTTC
NA,TRBV19,NA,TRBJ2-1,CASRFRMGTHHNEQFF,TGTGCCAGTAGATTTAGAATGGGGACTCACCACAATGAGCAGTTCTTC
NA,TRBV12-3/TRBV12-4,NA,TRBJ2-7,CASSSHTYEQYF,TGTGCCAGCAGTTCCCACACCTACGAGCAGTACTTC